This is a list of T cell receptor beta chains from one sample in a study of beta chain features in type 1 diabetes. The data were produced by immunoSEQ multiplex PCR, yet TCRdb's version contains in-frame clones alone and is incomplete. The sample includes approximately 400,000 clones, around 16% of them seen just once. The sequenced sample consisted of naive CD4+ T cells from blood. These receptor sequences come from a woman under 30 in good health. The CDR3 runs from the conserved cysteine through the conserved F or W. Fields, in order: V gene, D gene, clone size, J gene, CDR3 protein, CDR3 DNA. D genes are given only for firm matches. Some rows have no size entry. The others give once, few or many, or a class for an expanded clone.

V gene: TRBV29-1; D gene: NA; clone size: NA; J gene: TRBJ1-3; CDR3 protein: CGVVSGGPGNTIYF; CDR3 DNA: TGCGGAGTAGTATCGGGGGGTCCTGGAAACACCATATATTTT
V gene: TRBV6-1; D gene: NA; clone size: NA; J gene: TRBJ2-1; CDR3 protein: CASSEGSFSSYNEQFF; CDR3 DNA: TGTGCCAGCAGTGAGGGCAGCTTTAGCTCCTACAATGAGCAGTTCTTC
V gene: TRBV2; D gene: NA; clone size: few; J gene: TRBJ2-7; CDR3 protein: CASTGEQYF; CDR3 DNA: TGTGCCAGCACGGGTGAGCAGTACTTC
V gene: TRBV30; D gene: NA; clone size: NA; J gene: TRBJ1-2; CDR3 protein: CAWSVAGFYGYTF; CDR3 DNA: TGTGCCTGGAGTGTTGCGGGTTTCTATGGCTACACCTTC
V gene: TRBV7-9; D gene: TRBD1; clone size: few; J gene: TRBJ2-1; CDR3 protein: CASSWGPGTVNNEQFF; CDR3 DNA: TGTGCCAGCAGCTGGGGACCGGGGACAGTCAACAATGAGCAGTTCTTC
V gene: TRBV19; D gene: NA; clone size: NA; J gene: TRBJ1-5; CDR3 protein: CASKGGRDPQPQHF; CDR3 DNA: TGTGCCAGTAAGGGTGGCAGGGATCCACAGCCCCAGCATTTT
V gene: TRBV28; D gene: NA; clone size: few; J gene: TRBJ1-1; CDR3 protein: CASSGPGSLNTEAFF; CDR3 DNA: TGTGCCAGCAGCGGCCCGGGATCATTGAACACTGAAGCTTTCTTT
V gene: TRBV21-1; D gene: NA; clone size: NA; J gene: TRBJ2-7; CDR3 protein: CASSSGGANEQYF; CDR3 DNA: TGTGCCAGCAGCTCGGGAGGGGCCAACGAGCAGTACTTC
V gene: TRBV30; D gene: NA; clone size: NA; J gene: TRBJ1-2; CDR3 protein: CAWSVQLGSGYTF; CDR3 DNA: TGTGCCTGGAGTGTACAACTAGGGTCGGGCTACACCTTC
V gene: TRBV11-2; D gene: NA; clone size: few; J gene: TRBJ1-1; CDR3 protein: CASSYGMRLNTEAFF; CDR3 DNA: TGTGCCAGCAGCTACGGTATGAGGCTGAACACTGAAGCTTTCTTT
V gene: TRBV28; D gene: TRBD2; clone size: NA; J gene: TRBJ2-1; CDR3 protein: CASSSEGLPSYNEQFF; CDR3 DNA: TGTGCCAGCAGTTCCGAGGGACTACCTTCCTACAATGAGCAGTTCTTC
V gene: TRBV18; D gene: TRBD1; clone size: NA; J gene: TRBJ1-2; CDR3 protein: CASSPSGDRGGYTF; CDR3 DNA: TGTGCCAGCTCACCCTCGGGGGACAGGGGAGGCTACACCTTC
V gene: TRBV21-1; D gene: NA; clone size: NA; J gene: TRBJ2-7; CDR3 protein: CASSVKPDRSPSYEQYF; CDR3 DNA: TGTGCCAGCAGCGTAAAGCCAGACAGAAGCCCATCCTACGAGCAGTACTTC
V gene: TRBV19; D gene: TRBD2; clone size: NA; J gene: TRBJ2-1; CDR3 protein: CASSIALGTSGYNEQFF; CDR3 DNA: TGTGCCAGTAGTATAGCCCTAGGGACTAGCGGATACAATGAGCAGTTCTTC
V gene: TRBV20-1; D gene: TRBD1; clone size: NA; J gene: TRBJ2-7; CDR3 protein: CSAGTDYEQYF; CDR3 DNA: TGCAGTGCTGGGACAGATTACGAGCAGTACTTC
V gene: TRBV6-1; D gene: NA; clone size: NA; J gene: TRBJ2-7; CDR3 protein: CASSEGRGSMYEQYF; CDR3 DNA: TGTGCCAGCAGTGAAGGACGGGGGTCTATGTACGAGCAGTACTTC
V gene: TRBV29-1; D gene: NA; clone size: NA; J gene: TRBJ2-5; CDR3 protein: CSVSETQYF; CDR3 DNA: TGCAGCGTTAGCGAGACCCAGTACTTC
V gene: TRBV5-6; D gene: TRBD2; clone size: few; J gene: TRBJ2-1; CDR3 protein: CASSLGLAGTAYNEQFF; CDR3 DNA: TGTGCCAGCAGCTTGGGACTAGCGGGAACGGCCTACAATGAGCAGTTCTTC
V gene: TRBV7-9; D gene: NA; clone size: NA; J gene: TRBJ1-5; CDR3 protein: CASSRGQHNQPQHF; CDR3 DNA: TGTGCCAGCAGCAGAGGACAGCACAATCAGCCCCAGCATTTT
V gene: TRBV6-5; D gene: TRBD2; clone size: NA; J gene: TRBJ2-7; CDR3 protein: CASRGLAEYTYEQYF; CDR3 DNA: TGTGCCAGCAGGGGACTAGCGGAGTACACCTACGAGCAGTACTTC
V gene: TRBV19; D gene: NA; clone size: few; J gene: TRBJ1-5; CDR3 protein: CASSIDGRNQPQHF; CDR3 DNA: TGTGCCAGTAGTATAGATGGCAGAAATCAGCCCCAGCATTTT
V gene: TRBV4-1; D gene: TRBD2; clone size: NA; J gene: TRBJ2-5; CDR3 protein: CASSQGTSLRETQYF; CDR3 DNA: TGCGCCAGCAGCCAAGGGACTAGTCTCCGAGAGACCCAGTACTTC
V gene: TRBV29-1; D gene: TRBD2; clone size: NA; J gene: TRBJ2-5; CDR3 protein: CSAQSGTETQYF; CDR3 DNA: TGCAGCGCACAGAGCGGGACAGAGACCCAGTACTTC
V gene: TRBV7-2; D gene: NA; clone size: few; J gene: TRBJ2-5; CDR3 protein: CASSLFGMETQYF; CDR3 DNA: TGTGCCAGCAGCTTATTCGGGATGGAGACCCAGTACTTC
V gene: TRBV15; D gene: NA; clone size: NA; J gene: TRBJ2-7; CDR3 protein: CATSRGRGLPSYEQYF; CDR3 DNA: TGTGCCACCAGCAGAGGTAGGGGCCTGCCTTCCTACGAGCAGTACTTC
V gene: TRBV25-1; D gene: NA; clone size: NA; J gene: TRBJ2-7; CDR3 protein: CASSDMERAREQYF; CDR3 DNA: TGTGCCAGCAGTGACATGGAGAGGGCACGCGAGCAGTACTTC
V gene: TRBV5-1; D gene: NA; clone size: NA; J gene: TRBJ1-2; CDR3 protein: CASSVDRPYGYTF; CDR3 DNA: TGCGCCAGCAGCGTCGACAGACCCTATGGCTACACCTTC
V gene: TRBV6-1; D gene: TRBD2; clone size: few; J gene: TRBJ2-3; CDR3 protein: CASSILAGGIDTQYF; CDR3 DNA: TGTGCCAGCAGTATTCTAGCGGGAGGAATAGATACGCAGTATTTT
V gene: TRBV29-1; D gene: TRBD2; clone size: few; J gene: TRBJ2-3; CDR3 protein: CSARLAGGTDTQYF; CDR3 DNA: TGCAGCGCTAGACTAGCGGGAGGCACAGATACGCAGTATTTT
V gene: TRBV7-9; D gene: TRBD1; clone size: few; J gene: TRBJ2-1; CDR3 protein: CASGMGTAYNEQFF; CDR3 DNA: TGTGCCAGCGGGATGGGGACAGCTTACAATGAGCAGTTCTTC
V gene: TRBV7-3; D gene: TRBD1; clone size: NA; J gene: TRBJ1-1; CDR3 protein: CASSVQGNAEAFF; CDR3 DNA: TGTGCCAGCAGCGTACAGGGGAATGCTGAAGCTTTCTTT
V gene: TRBV7-2; D gene: TRBD2; clone size: NA; J gene: TRBJ2-5; CDR3 protein: CASSPGLAGGETQYF; CDR3 DNA: TGTGCCAGCAGCCCGGGACTAGCGGGAGGGGAGACCCAGTACTTC
V gene: TRBV7-9; D gene: TRBD2; clone size: NA; J gene: TRBJ2-5; CDR3 protein: CASSSGLVGETQYF; CDR3 DNA: TGTGCCAGCAGCTCCGGACTAGTTGGAGAGACCCAGTACTTC
V gene: TRBV11-2; D gene: NA; clone size: few; J gene: TRBJ2-5; CDR3 protein: CASSLDGVRRETQYF; CDR3 DNA: TGTGCCAGCAGCTTAGACGGGGTGAGGAGGGAGACCCAGTACTTC
V gene: TRBV27; D gene: NA; clone size: once; J gene: TRBJ2-7; CDR3 protein: CASSPQGNSYEQYF; CDR3 DNA: TGTGCCAGCAGTCCCCAGGGTAATAGTTACGAGCAGTACTTC
V gene: TRBV4-3; D gene: NA; clone size: few; J gene: TRBJ1-5; CDR3 protein: CASSQQRDQPQHF; CDR3 DNA: TGCGCCAGCAGCCAACAGCGAGATCAGCCCCAGCATTTT
V gene: TRBV9; D gene: TRBD2; clone size: NA; J gene: TRBJ2-1; CDR3 protein: CASSSGGGRDSINEQFF; CDR3 DNA: TGTGCCAGCAGCTCAGGCGGGGGTCGGGACTCTATCAATGAGCAGTTCTTC
V gene: TRBV27; D gene: NA; clone size: NA; J gene: TRBJ2-6; CDR3 protein: CASTPDLVAGANVLTF; CDR3 DNA: TGTGCCAGCACCCCTGACTTGGTGGCTGGGGCCAACGTCCTGACTTTC
V gene: TRBV15; D gene: TRBD1; clone size: few; J gene: TRBJ1-5; CDR3 protein: CATSREPGQGDNQPQHF; CDR3 DNA: TGTGCCACCAGCAGGGAACCGGGACAGGGAGACAATCAGCCCCAGCATTTT
V gene: TRBV11-3; D gene: NA; clone size: NA; J gene: TRBJ2-3; CDR3 protein: CASRGGADTQYF; CDR3 DNA: TGTGCCAGCCGTGGAGGGGCAGATACGCAGTATTTT